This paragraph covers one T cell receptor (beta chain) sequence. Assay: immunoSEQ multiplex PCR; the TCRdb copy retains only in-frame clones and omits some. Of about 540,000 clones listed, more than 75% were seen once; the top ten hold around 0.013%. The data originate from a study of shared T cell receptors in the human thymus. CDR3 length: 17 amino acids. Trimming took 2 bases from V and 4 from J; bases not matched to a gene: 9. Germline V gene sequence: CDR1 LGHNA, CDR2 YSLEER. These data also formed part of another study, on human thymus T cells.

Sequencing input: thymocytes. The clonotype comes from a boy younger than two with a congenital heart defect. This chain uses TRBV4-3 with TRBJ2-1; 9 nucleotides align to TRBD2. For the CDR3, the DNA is TGCGCCAGCAGCCAATCGTGGGCTAGCGGGAATTACAATGAGCAGTTCTTC. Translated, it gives CASSQSWASGNYNEQFF.